This TCR beta chain derives from a study of T cell responses to AZD1222 COVID-19 vaccine (dated by TCRdb to 2020 to 2022). About the full investigation: TCR sequencing covered more than 230 trial participants: 207 given two doses of AZD1222 and around 25 given two doses of MenACWY control vaccine. Enrollment into the trials was organized by age into subgroups of 18-55, 56-69 and 70-plus years, and those subgroups contained approximately 150, 30 and 60 TCR-sequenced participants, respectively.

In light of the paper, this sample's time point label describes: baseline before first vaccination. The treatment or condition label on this specimen signifies: meningococcal conjugate vaccine given as trial control. The vaccinee samples were drawn from two UK trials, COV001 and COV002, one of which was a single-blind randomized controlled phase 2/3 trial testing AZD1222 (ChAdOx1 nCoV-19) in healthy adults. For TCRbeta chain sequencing, PBMC samples from trial participants were taken at day 0 and at day 28 after the second dose. The germline V gene encodes CDR1 LGHDT and CDR2 YNNKEL (reference sequence). The junction shows trimming of 4 bases on V and 5 bases on J, and the gene matches do not reach 15 bases of it. The CDR3 contains 17 residues, cysteine and phenylalanine counted. Only the CDR3 portion is preserved as DNA: 51 bases, with reading frame beginning at the first base. The CDR3 regions of human TCRbeta chains were analyzed by immunosequencing. Per the source publication's procedure: TCRs in the repertoires were compared against a reference library of SARS-CoV-2-specific TCRs that had been generated with the MIRA antigen-specificity platform. Breadth was defined as the fraction of unique TCRs that were SARS-CoV-2-associated. Depth was defined as the fraction of total T cells that were SARS-CoV-2-associated. Using the MIRA data, each spike-specific TCR was mapped to the spike region that the TCR reacts to and placed in a CD4 or CD8 class. Log10-transformed breadth and depth values were compared by one-way ANOVA with Sidak's multiple comparisons tests. This immuneACCESS table, as held by TCRdb, lists in-frame sequences with V and J called but not all clones. Of the missing ones, under half trace to an unresolved V gene in checked studies; the others have no known cause. The V and J calls and clone size were taken over from that table, and D and trimming were inferred from the DNA. The sample has about 150,000 clones on record, roughly nine tenths of them singletons. The top ten constitute 5% to 6% of the sample.

Overall study outcomes, separate from this receptor: After two AZD1222 doses, spike-specific TCR breadth and depth were significantly higher than at day 0 and than in MenACWY recipients. Epitopes outside the regions mutated in the B.1.351 and B.1.1.7 variants were reportedly recognized by nearly half of the unique spike-specific TCRs. Only 5 to 7 AZD1222 recipients were SARS-CoV-2 seropositive at baseline, limiting conclusions about previously exposed vaccinees. The 56-69-year group was small, and its depth increase did not reach significance, likely because of low power. Participants were mostly white British and included more females than males, and it was suggested by the authors that clonal diversity may have been underestimated. Because no samples from the day 14 peak response were available, repertoires could be characterized only after the peak T cell response. The vaccine-associated CD4 TCRs covered the entire spike protein, and the dominant responses fell in regions 160-218 and 743-854.

Points on this clone: Its antigen has not been determined. No much larger clone exists at a distance of one base, and base qualities are not known.

The sequence was obtained from an adult in good health. Sequencing used peripheral blood, obtained on day 0 of MenACWY control vaccination. The chain is assembled from TRBV3-1 (or the pseudogene TRBV3-2) and TRBJ1-1, and TRBD1 aligns with 8 junction nucleotides. The nucleotide sequence is given as TGTGCCAGCAGCCTTATTTTCTCGGGCAGGGGGCGAACTGAAGCTTTCTTT. This yields the protein CASSLIFSGRGRTEAFF.